This entry concerns a single TCR beta chain. What it recognizes is unknown. Amplified TCR beta CDR3 regions came from RNA transcripts. RT-PCR in the first round (using the HTBI primer set) targeted the TCR CDR3. TCRdb re-derived calls from the multiplex PCR reads in MiXCR, one entry per CDR3 protein. The sample includes a few hundred thousand distinct CDR3 sequences, just over 45% of them seen just once. These data belong to a study of T cells in Graves' hyperthyroidism and ophthalmopathy. Study-wide results and limits: Through a model of 13 V-J features, ophthalmopathy was separated from stable hyperthyroidism.

Germline V lookup: CDR1 SGHVS, CDR2 FQNEAQ. V was clipped by 4 bases and J by 9 bases; unmatched bases: 16. The CDR3 consists of 17 residues. The rearrangement links TRBV7-8 to TRBJ2-7; 12 bases fit TRBD2. Sequenced input: peripheral blood or thyroid tissue (not recorded which). The source is a woman between 18 and 29 years old with Graves' hyperthyroidism. The CDR3 region is CASSSRLAGEVYNVQYF. CDR3 DNA: TGTGCCAGCAGCTCCCGACTAGCGGGAGAGGTCTACAATGTGCAGTACTTC. The full variable domain, its missing parts supplied by reference TRBV7-8 and TRBJ2-7, is GAGVSQSPRYKVAKRGQDVALRCDPISGHVSLFWYQQALGQGPEFLTYFQNEAQLDKSGLPSDRFFAERPEGSVSTLKIQRTQQEDSAVYLCASSSRLAGEVYNVQYFGPGTRLTVT.